The clone carrying this TCR beta chain showed up many times. Antigen specificity is unknown. This record comes from a study of blood T cells in healthy people across ages. V was pared by 1 base and J by 4 bases, with 4 bases of the junction left unmatched. Germline V gives CDR1 SGHVS, CDR2 FNYEAQ. The CDR3 has 15 amino acids. Primers used in a second PCR of about 7 to 12 cycles were a sample-barcoded 5' primer and a J-beta primer mix. A single record per CDR3 protein comes from TCRdb applying MiXCR to the 5' RACE reads. The sample yields approximately 700,000 distinct CDR3 sequences, about 34% seen once. The study, taken as a whole, reports: It was not possible, with unsorted PBMCs, to conclusively compare naive and antigen-experienced cells.

The source is a woman over 75 in good health. Material: blood. This chain links TRBV7-6 with TRBJ2-7, with TRBD1 matching 10 bases. This chain's CDR3 is CASSLGTGGDYEQYF. Here the CDR3 DNA reads TGTGCCAGCAGCTTAGGGACAGGGGGAGATTACGAGCAGTACTTC.